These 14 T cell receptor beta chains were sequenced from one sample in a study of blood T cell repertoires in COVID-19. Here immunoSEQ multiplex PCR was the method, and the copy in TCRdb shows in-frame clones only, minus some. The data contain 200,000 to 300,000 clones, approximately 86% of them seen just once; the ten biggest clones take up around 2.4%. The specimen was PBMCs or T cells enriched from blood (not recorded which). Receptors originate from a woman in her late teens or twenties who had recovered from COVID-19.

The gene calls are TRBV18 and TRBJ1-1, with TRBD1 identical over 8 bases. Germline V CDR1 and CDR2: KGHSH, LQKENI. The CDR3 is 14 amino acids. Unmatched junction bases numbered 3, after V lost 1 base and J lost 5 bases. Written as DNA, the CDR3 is TGTGCCAGCTCACCACGGACAGGGAGAACTGAAGCTTTCTTT. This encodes CASSPRTGRTEAFF.

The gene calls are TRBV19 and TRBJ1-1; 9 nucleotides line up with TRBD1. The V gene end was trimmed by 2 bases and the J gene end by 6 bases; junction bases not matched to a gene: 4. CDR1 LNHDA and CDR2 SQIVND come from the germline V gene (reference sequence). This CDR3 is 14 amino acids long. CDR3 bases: TGTGCCAGTAGTATAAGGGGGACAGGGTCTGAAGCTTTCTTT. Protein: CASSIRGTGSEAFF.

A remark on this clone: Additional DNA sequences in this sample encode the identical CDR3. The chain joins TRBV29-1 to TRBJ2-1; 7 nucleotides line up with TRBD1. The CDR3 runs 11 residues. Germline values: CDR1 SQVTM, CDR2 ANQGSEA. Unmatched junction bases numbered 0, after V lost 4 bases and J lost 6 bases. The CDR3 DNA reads TGCAGCGTTGGACAGGGCAATGAGCAGTTCTTC. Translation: CSVGQGNEQFF.

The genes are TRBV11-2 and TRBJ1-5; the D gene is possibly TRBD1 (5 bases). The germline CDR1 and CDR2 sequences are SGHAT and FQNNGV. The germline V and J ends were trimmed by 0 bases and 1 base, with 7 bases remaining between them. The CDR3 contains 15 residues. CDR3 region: CASSLEGASNQPQHF. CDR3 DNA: TGTGCCAGCAGCTTAGAAGGGGCAAGCAATCAGCCCCAGCATTTT.

The CDR3 region is CASSSGTYNEQFF. The DNA for the CDR3 is TGTGCCAGCAGCAGCGGGACCTACAATGAGCAGTTCTTC. This sequence joins TRBV5-6 and TRBJ2-1; TRBD2 agrees at 7 bases. The CDR3 contains 13 residues. The J segment lost 2 bases and the V segment lost 4 bases, leaving 0 bases of the junction unmatched. Germline V gives CDR1 SGHDT, CDR2 YYEEEE.

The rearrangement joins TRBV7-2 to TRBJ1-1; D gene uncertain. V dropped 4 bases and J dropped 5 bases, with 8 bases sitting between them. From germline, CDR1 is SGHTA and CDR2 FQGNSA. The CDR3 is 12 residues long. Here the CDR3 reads CASSSTLTEAFF. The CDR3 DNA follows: TGTGCCAGCAGCTCGACATTGACTGAAGCTTTCTTT.

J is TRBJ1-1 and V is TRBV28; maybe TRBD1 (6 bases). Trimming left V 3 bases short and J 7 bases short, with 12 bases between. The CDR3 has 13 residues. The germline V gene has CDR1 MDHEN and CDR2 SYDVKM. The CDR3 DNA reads TGTGCCAGCAGTTTTCAGGGGTTGATTGAAGCTTTCTTT. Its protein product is CASSFQGLIEAFF.

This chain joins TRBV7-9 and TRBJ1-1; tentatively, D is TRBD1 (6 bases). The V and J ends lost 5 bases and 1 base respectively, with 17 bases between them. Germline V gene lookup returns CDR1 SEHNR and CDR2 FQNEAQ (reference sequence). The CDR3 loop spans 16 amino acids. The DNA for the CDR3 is TGTGCCAGCAGCGACGGTAGGGGGACCGGGAACACTGAAGCTTTCTTT. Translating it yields CASSDGRGTGNTEAFF.

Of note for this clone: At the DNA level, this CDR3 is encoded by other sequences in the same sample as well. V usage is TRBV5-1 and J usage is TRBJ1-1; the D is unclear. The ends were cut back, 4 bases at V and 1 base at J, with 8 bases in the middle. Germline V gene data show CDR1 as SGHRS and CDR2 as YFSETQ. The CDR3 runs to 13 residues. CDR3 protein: CASSASGNTEAFF. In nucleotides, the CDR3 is TGCGCCAGCAGCGCCTCGGGGAACACTGAAGCTTTCTTT.

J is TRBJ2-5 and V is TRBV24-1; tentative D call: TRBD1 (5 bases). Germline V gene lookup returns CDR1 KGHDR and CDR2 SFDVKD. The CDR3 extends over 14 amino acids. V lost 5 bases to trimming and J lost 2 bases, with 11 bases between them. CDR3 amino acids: CATSGLKGQETQYF. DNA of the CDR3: TGTGCCACCAGTGGGCTCAAGGGGCAAGAGACCCAGTACTTC.

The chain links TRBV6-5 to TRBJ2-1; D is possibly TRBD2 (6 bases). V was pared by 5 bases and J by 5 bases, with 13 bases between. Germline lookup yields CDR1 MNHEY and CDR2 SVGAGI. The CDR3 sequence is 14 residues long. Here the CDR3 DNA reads TGTGCCAGCAGTCCCCGGAGGGTTGACAATGAGCAGTTCTTC. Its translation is CASSPRRVDNEQFF.

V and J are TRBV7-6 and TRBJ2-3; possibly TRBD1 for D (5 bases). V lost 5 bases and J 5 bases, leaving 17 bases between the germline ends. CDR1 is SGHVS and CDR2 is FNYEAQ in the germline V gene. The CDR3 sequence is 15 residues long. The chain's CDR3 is CASSTRTRSGDTQYF. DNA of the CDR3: TGTGCCAGCAGCACCCGGACACGAAGTGGAGATACGCAGTATTTT.

CDR3 in amino acids: CAITPDINSPLHF. CDR3 DNA: TGTGCCATCACCCCAGATATTAATTCACCCCTCCACTTT. The chain carries TRBV10-3 and TRBJ1-6, with no clear D. V dropped 7 bases and J dropped 6 bases, with 10 bases sitting between them. This CDR3 has 13 residues. Germline CDR1 ENHRY, CDR2 SYGVKD.

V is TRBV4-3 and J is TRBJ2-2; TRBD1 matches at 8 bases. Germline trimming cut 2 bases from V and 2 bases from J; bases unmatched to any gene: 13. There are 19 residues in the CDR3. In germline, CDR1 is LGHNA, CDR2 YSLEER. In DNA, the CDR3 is TGCGCCAGCAGCCAACCGGGCAGGGGGCTTTTCCTCAACACCGGGGAGCTGTTTTTT. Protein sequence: CASSQPGRGLFLNTGELFF.